The rows below give T cell receptor gamma chains drawn from one sample of a study of gammadelta T cells in human blood. TCRdb reanalysed the RT-PCR reads with CATT. The sample yields approximately 600 gamma-chain clones, around 3.3% seen once. The sample was non-Vgamma9Vdelta2 gamma-delta T cells from adult blood. All receptors come from a human donor. Each CDR3 is given without its conserved first and last residue. Fields, in order: V gene, CDR3 length, CDR3 protein.

>TRGV10|12
AAWDISSYYKKL
>TRGV2|12
ATWDGPGDYKKL
>TRGV8|11
ATWDRRYYKKL
>TRGV8|10
ATWDRWYKKL
>TRGV5|12
ATWDSQNYYKKL
>TRGV5|12
ATWDRQGYYKKL
>TRGV2|18
ATWDGSLFTKIGYYYKKL
>TRGV2|11
ATWDGPDYKKL
>TRGV9|9
ALWSYYKKL
>TRGV8|11
ATWDPVWYKKL
>TRGV3|12
ATWDRRDYYKKL
>TRGV8|10
ATWGDYYKKL
>TRGV9|14
ALWEVHPWSDWIKT
>TRGV5|11
ATWDRIPYKKL
>TRGV8|16
ATWDQANSAGFYYKKL
>TRGV2|11
ATWDGRNYKKL
>TRGV2|11
ATWDGIYYKKL
>TRGV4|14
ATWDGPCESDWIKT
>TRGV2|9
ATWDGYKKL
>TRGV8|13
ATWVRARGDWIKT
>TRGV8|13
ATWDSPEFYYKKL
>TRGV2|11
ATWDGPNYKKL
>TRGV2|12
ATWANSSDWIKT
>TRGV9|10
ALWPNYYKKL
>TRGV4|12
ATWDNSNYYKKL
>TRGV8|11
ATWVQNYYKKL
>TRGV5|9
ATWDKNKKL
>TRGV9|11
ALWETNYYKKL
>TRGV4|8
ATWDYKKL
>TRGV8|13
ATWNCISNYYKKL
>TRGV2|11
ATWDGDYYKKL
>TRGV9|13
AWWEVRGVGYKKL
>TRGV4|12
ATWDGPGEYKKL
>TRGV4|10
ATWDGLYKKL
>TRGV4|13
ATWEEFESDYKKL
>TRGV5|12
ATWDRPGDWIKT
>TRGV2|12
ATWDGQGYYKKL
>TRGV2|11
ATWDRWGYKKL
>TRGV3|11
ATWDRLRYKKL
>TRGV2|11
ATWDDGCYKKL
>TRGV8|13
ATWAGELGKKIKV
>TRGV4|10
ATWDEDYKKL
>TRGV3|11
ATWDRNYYKKL
>TRGV2|13
ATWDSPANYYKKL
>TRGV2|12
ATWDGPWYYKKL
>TRGV8|9
ATWDRYKKL
>TRGV9|12
ALWEVRFLPKKL
>TRGV2|13
ATWDGPGYYYKKL
>TRGV2|13
ATWDGLSSDWIKT